These 25 T cell receptor beta chains came from one sample sequenced in a study of Graves' ophthalmopathy and Graves' hyperthyroidism (dated by TCRdb to the late 2010s). Data came from an Illumina HiSeq 2000. For repertoire sequencing, the TCR beta CDR3 regions were amplified from RNA transcripts. HTBI primers and the Qiagen OneStep RT-PCR kit were used in a first-round RT-PCR, which was followed by a second-round multiplex PCR, size selection and purification. TCRdb trimmed public reads at Q25 via fastp, called clones via MiXCR and kept in-frame beta chains. When rows share a CDR3 protein, they turn into one entry using the most common DNA and genes. The sample contains around 1,200,000 distinct CDR3 sequences, about two fifths of them found a single time. Around 10% of the sample is in the top ten clones. The sample comprised peripheral blood or thyroid tissue (not recorded which). These receptor sequences come from an adult man with Graves' hyperthyroidism.

Turning to this clonotype: It may be a read error: a sequence one base away is much more abundant. V is TRBV11-2 and J is TRBJ1-2; D gene ambiguous. The germline V gene encodes CDR1 SGHAT and CDR2 FQNNGV. The CDR3 is 16 residues long. CDR3 sequence: CAGSLAPGDRVSGYTF. The CDR3 nucleotides are TGTGCCGGCAGCTTAGCCCCTGGGGATCGGGTCTCTGGCTACACCTTC.

Only a few counts were recorded for this clonotype. This chain joins TRBV29-1 and TRBJ1-2; 8 nucleotides line up with TRBD1. V lost 6 bases and J lost 0; bases outside the gene matches: 6. Per germline, CDR1 SQVTM and CDR2 ANQGSEA. CDR3 length: 14 amino acids. This CDR3 reads CSVPRQGPNYGYTF. As DNA, the CDR3 is TGCAGCGTACCTCGACAGGGGCCTAACTATGGCTACACCTTC.

About this clonotype: A much larger clone sits a single nucleotide away, making a read error possible. The V gene is TRBV14, the J gene TRBJ1-3; no firm D call. The CDR3 totals 16 residues. Looked up from germline, CDR1 is SGHDN and CDR2 is FVKESK. This CDR3 is CASSQEIRVSGNTMYF. The CDR3 DNA reads as TGTGCCAGCAGCCAAGAAATAAGGGTCTCTGGAAACACCATGTATTTT.

Worth noting for this clonotype: A much larger clone differs from this one at a single base, so this may be a read error. The chain has TRBV20-1 and TRBJ2-7; either TRBD1 or TRBD2 may fit D (6 bases each). Germline values: CDR1 DFQATT, CDR2 SNEGSKA (reference sequence). The CDR3 has 14 residues. The CDR3: CSARVGGSSYERYF. CDR3 coding DNA: TGCAGTGCTAGGGTAGGGGGGAGCTCCTACGAGCGGTACTTC.

There are many counts of this clonotype. The chain employs TRBV27 and TRBJ1-4, with 7 bases fitting TRBD1. CDR3 length: 14 residues. The V gene's germline CDR1 is MNHEY and CDR2 SMNVEV (reference sequence). The junction had 3 bases not matched to a gene; V was cut back by 6 bases and J by 2 bases. The CDR3 DNA is TGTGCCAGCAGGACAGGGAATACTAATGAAAAACTGTTTTTT. This sequence encodes CASRTGNTNEKLFF.

J is TRBJ1-4 and V is TRBV9; the D gene is possibly TRBD1 (5 bases). The CDR3 contains 14 residues. Germline V gene lookup returns CDR1 SGDLS and CDR2 YYNGEE. The V gene lost 2 bases and the J gene lost 4 bases, with 9 bases spanning the gap. CDR3 sequence (DNA): TGTGCCAGCAGCGTTGGCAGGGATAATGAAAAACTGTTTTTT. It encodes CASSVGRDNEKLFF.

This clonotype was found many times. J is TRBJ2-7 and V is TRBV13; possible D gene TRBD1, 5 bases. Trimming removed 3 bases at V and 6 bases at J, with 12 bases between. CDR3 length: 13 residues. The V gene's germline CDR1 is PRHDT and CDR2 FYEKMQ (reference sequence). CDR3 in amino acids: CASSLDTRTEQYF. CDR3 DNA sequence: TGTGCCAGCAGCTTGGACACGCGGACCGAGCAGTACTTC.

This clonotype came up many times. The chain recombines TRBV4-1 with TRBJ2-5; TRBD2 is a possible D gene (6 bases). Germline CDR1 reads MGHRA; CDR2 reads YSYEKL. Trimming cost V 4 bases and J 4 bases, with 10 bases left between them. The CDR3 extends over 13 amino acids. CDR3 protein: CASSRLEVETQYF. CDR3 nucleotides: TGCGCCAGCAGCCGACTAGAAGTAGAGACCCAGTACTTC.

In this sample, this clonotype turned up many times. Here the CDR3 reads CAISELTGANQPQHF. For the CDR3, the DNA is TGTGCCATCAGTGAGTTGACAGGAGCCAATCAGCCCCAGCATTTT. The chain links TRBV10-3 to TRBJ1-5, with D possibly being TRBD1 (6 bases). The length of the CDR3 is 15 residues. V lost 1 base to trimming and J lost 3 bases, with 10 bases between them. Germline CDR1 ENHRY, CDR2 SYGVKD.

This rearrangement joins TRBV5-4 to TRBJ2-7; D uncertain. V was trimmed by 4 bases and J by 2 bases, leaving 22 bases between them. The CDR3 spans 17 residues. Looked up from germline, CDR1 is SGHNT and CDR2 is YYREEE (reference sequence). CDR3 bases: TGTGCCAGCAGCCCCTTAGATCGCAATACAATAACCTACGAGCAGTACTTC. The encoded protein is CASSPLDRNTITYEQYF.

The chain has TRBV2 and TRBJ1-5; 7 bases map to TRBD1. CDR1 SNHLY and CDR2 FYNNEI come from the germline V gene. V lost 6 bases and J lost 2; bases outside the gene matches: 16. The CDR3 extends over 18 amino acids. The CDR3 nucleotides read TGTGCCAGCAGCGCCGGGACAGACCAACTTGCGGGCAATCAGCCCCAGCATTTT. Its translation is CASSAGTDQLAGNQPQHF. Full variable domain (rest looked up from reference TRBV2 and TRBJ1-5): EPEVTQTPSHQVTQMGQEVILRCVPISNHLYFYWYRQILGQKVEFLVSFYNNEISEKSEIFDDQFSVERPDGSNFTLKIRSTKLEDSAMYFCASSAGTDQLAGNQPQHFGDGTRLSIL.

As DNA, the CDR3 is TGTGCCAGCGCGGGACAGAAGAACTCTGGGGCCAACGTCCTGACTTTC. It specifies CASAGQKNSGANVLTF. The genes are TRBV25-1 and TRBJ2-6, with D possibly matching TRBD1 (7 bases). V was trimmed by 8 bases and J by 0 bases, leaving 14 bases between them. This CDR3 has 16 residues. The germline gives CDR1 MGHDK, CDR2 SYGVNS.

The chain couples TRBV15 to TRBJ2-7; maybe TRBD2 (5 bases). The CDR3 totals 16 residues. V was clipped by 5 bases and J by 6 bases, with 23 bases between them. The germline V gene encodes CDR1 LNHNV and CDR2 YYDKDF (reference sequence). CDR3 in DNA: TGTGCCACCAGCGAAACGAACGGAGGCGGCAGCTCCGAGCAGTACTTC. It specifies CATSETNGGGSSEQYF.

This clonotype was observed at least ten times. The chain recombines TRBV29-1 with TRBJ1-2; D is unclear. Trimming removed 4 bases at V and 8 bases at J, with 8 bases between. Germline-derived CDR1 and CDR2 are SQVTM and ANQGSEA. CDR3 length: 10 residues. In DNA, the CDR3 is TGCAGCGTTGTCGAAAAAGGCTACACCTTC. Translated, it gives CSVVEKGYTF.

The rearrangement joins TRBV6-6 to TRBJ2-5, with a tentative D call TRBD2 (6 bases). CDR1 is MNHNY and CDR2 is SVGAGI in the germline V gene (reference sequence). Trimming pared 4 bases from V and 5 bases from J, leaving 11 bases between. CDR3 length equals 13 residues. The CDR3 is CASSSRDSETQYF. The CDR3 DNA follows: TGTGCCAGCAGTTCCCGGGACTCGGAGACCCAGTACTTC.

This clonotype was seen a single time. The genes are TRBV6-2 or TRBV6-3 and TRBJ1-5; D is uncertain. Trimming removed 11 bases from V and 3 bases from J, with 20 bases in between. Germline V CDR1 and CDR2: MNHEY, SVGEGT. The CDR3 covers 15 residues. CDR3 coding DNA: TGTGCCGCGAGAAGGGAGGTGCTCGACAATCAGCCCCAGCATTTT. Its translation is CAARREVLDNQPQHF.

The table lists this clonotype with many counts. The chain has TRBV9 and TRBJ2-7, with D perhaps TRBD1 or TRBD2 (5 bases each). CDR1 and CDR2 (germline): SGDLS, YYNGEE. The CDR3 spans 15 residues. V lost 0 bases and J lost 0, with 10 bases in between. The CDR3 sequence is CASSVDGGSSYEQYF. CDR3 DNA: TGTGCCAGCAGCGTAGATGGGGGTAGCTCCTACGAGCAGTACTTC.

Regarding this clonotype: An end of the junction does not agree with germline; a read error may underlie this. This chain joins TRBV7-7 and TRBJ2-3, with TRBD2 matching over 9 bases. There are 14 residues in the CDR3. The germline V gene encodes CDR1 SSHAT and CDR2 FNYEAQ (reference sequence). CDR3 coding DNA: TGTGCTAGCAGCCCGGGACTAGCCTTCGATACGCAGTATTTT. Its protein product is CASSPGLAFDTQYF. The full variable domain, rest sourced from reference TRBV7-7 and TRBJ2-3, is GAGVSQSPRYKVTKRGQDVTLRCDPISSHATLYWYQQALGQGPEFLTYFNYEAQPDKSGLPSDRFSAERPEGSISTLTIQRTEQRDSAMYRCASSPGLAFDTQYFGPGTRLTVL.

This clonotype has a handful of counts. This chain joins TRBV29-1 and TRBJ1-2; D possibly corresponds to TRBD1 (6 bases). V dropped 4 bases and J dropped 4 bases, with 16 bases sitting between them. CDR1 is SQVTM and CDR2 is ANQGSEA in the germline V gene. The CDR3 spans 14 residues. CDR3 protein: CSVVRGHGGYGYTF. The CDR3 bases are TGCAGCGTTGTCCGGGGGCATGGTGGCTATGGCTACACCTTC.

This clonotype was counted a few times. The chain recombines TRBV12-3 or TRBV12-4 with TRBJ2-5, with TRBD1 as a possible D gene (8 bases). The CDR3 runs to 15 residues. The V end was cut by 6 bases, the J end by 5 bases, with 19 bases between. This CDR3 is CASSRTGGEGETQYF. For the CDR3, the DNA is TGTGCCAGCAGCCGTACAGGGGGGGAGGGGGAGACCCAGTACTTC.

J is TRBJ1-1 and V is TRBV13; D not resolved. The CDR3 totals 16 residues. Trimming took off 3 bases at V and 4 bases at J, with 18 bases between the two ends. The germline V gene has CDR1 PRHDT and CDR2 FYEKMQ (reference sequence). This CDR3 is CASSFFGESRITEAFF. In DNA, the CDR3 is TGTGCCAGCAGCTTTTTCGGGGAGTCAAGGATCACTGAAGCTTTCTTT.

V usage is TRBV20-1 and J usage is TRBJ1-5; D perhaps matches TRBD1 (5 bases). Per germline, CDR1 DFQATT and CDR2 SNEGSKA (reference sequence). The CDR3 totals 16 residues. The germline V and J ends were trimmed by 3 bases and 10 bases, with 25 bases remaining between them. CDR3 coding DNA: TGCAGTGCTAGTTACTTCCCCCAGCCAGGGACTGTCCCCCAGCATTTT. Protein product: CSASYFPQPGTVPQHF.

This clonotype was found many times. V is TRBV20-1 and J is TRBJ1-1; no clear D. V shed 2 bases and J shed 2 bases, with 12 bases lying between them. Germline assignment: CDR1 DFQATT and CDR2 SNEGSKA (reference sequence). The length of the CDR3 is 14 residues. The DNA of the CDR3 is TGCAGTGCTAGATGGGCCGCCCGAAACACTGAAGCTTTCTTT. It encodes CSARWAARNTEAFF.

With regard to this clonotype: One base away lies a much larger clone, so this may be a sequencing read error. This chain connects TRBV20-1 to TRBJ1-5; 10 nucleotides match TRBD1. This CDR3 is built from 14 residues. Unmatched junction bases numbered 1, after V lost 0 bases and J lost 5 bases. Germline V CDR1 and CDR2: DFQATT, SNEGSKA (reference sequence). CDR3 bases: TGCAGTGCTAGAGAGGGACAGGGGTATCAGCCCCAGCATTTT. It specifies CSAREGQGYQPQHF.

About this clonotype itself: A clone one base away is much larger, so this may be a read error. The CDR3 DNA is TGTGCCAGCAGCTCCCGGGACAGGCCATACCAAGAGACCCAGTACTTC. Residues: CASSSRDRPYQETQYF. The chain combines TRBV7-2 with TRBJ2-5; 8 bases map to TRBD1. The CDR3 totals 16 residues. Germline-derived CDR1 and CDR2 are SGHTA and FQGNSA. V shed 4 bases, J shed 0 bases, and the junction held 7 bases outside the gene matches.